The entry that follows covers one T cell receptor (beta chain) sequence. Its antigen is still unknown. Germline V gene sequence: CDR1 MNHNY, CDR2 SVGAGI (reference sequence). V was clipped by 4 bases and J by 0 bases, with 13 bases between them. This CDR3 has 16 residues. Every donor was a healthy person donating bone marrow. The data were obtained in a study of cytomegalovirus exposure and HLA in healthy donors. Findings and caveats of the study: An analysis was carried out at a later point. It showed that HLA-associated TCR beta chains were more clonally expanded than equally common non-associated chains. Later analysis demonstrated an association between a missense DCLRE1C variant and TCR beta V- and J-gene trimming.

A multiplex PCR was run with 60 Vbeta primers and 13 Jbeta primers. Original methodology: Unique TCR beta chains totaled approximately 83 million in a later count, with roughly 11 million of them shared. Generated by immunoSEQ multiplex PCR, the TCRdb table keeps only in-frame clones and is missing some. The V and J calls and clone size come from that table; D and trimming were worked out from the DNA. The data hold roughly 110,000 clones, with 70% to 85% observed a single time. The V and J genes are TRBV6-6 and TRBJ1-5; maybe TRBD1 (6 bases). The receptor was derived from a woman between 18 and 29 years old in good health and CMV-seronegative. The source material was PBMCs. CDR3 sequence (DNA): TGTGCCAGCAGTTCAGGACAGTCCGTTAGCAATCAGCCCCAGCATTTT. This translates into CASSSGQSVSNQPQHF.